A single sample is the source of the 19 T cell receptor beta chains below, sequenced in a study of blood T cell repertoires in COVID-19. Only in-frame clones appear in the TCRdb table, and some are missing; sequencing was by immunoSEQ multiplex PCR. Here the sample spans around 100,000 clones, about nine tenths being singletons. The material sequenced was peripheral blood. The receptors here all came from a man aged 35 to 55 with acute or convalescent COVID-19.

V is TRBV27 and J is TRBJ1-2; no clear D. The CDR3 loop spans 14 amino acids. V dropped 2 bases and J dropped 4 bases, with 11 bases sitting between them. Looked up from germline, CDR1 is MNHEY and CDR2 is SMNVEV (reference sequence). The CDR3 DNA is TGTGCCAGCAGTTTAAACACAGACCGCTATGGCTACACCTTC. It encodes CASSLNTDRYGYTF.

The V call is TRBV6-2 or TRBV6-3, the J call TRBJ2-2; possibly TRBD1 for D (5 bases). CDR1 is MNHEY and CDR2 is SVGEGT in the germline V gene. The CDR3 runs 14 residues. V shed 0 bases and J shed 4 bases, with 6 bases lying between them. The CDR3 is CASSYSGVTGELFF. In nucleotides, the CDR3 is TGTGCCAGCAGTTACTCAGGGGTCACCGGGGAGCTGTTTTTT.

Comment on this clone: One end of the junction does not line up with germline, which may come from a read error. CDR3 nucleotides: TGTGCCAACAGCCAGGGCAGGTATAGGACTGAAGCTTTCTTT. It yields the protein CANSQGRYRTEAFF. The chain has TRBV3-1 (or the pseudogene TRBV3-2) and TRBJ1-1; TRBD1 might be the D (5 bases). Germline CDR1 is LGHDT and CDR2 is YNNKEL (reference sequence). This CDR3 has 14 residues.

CDR3 bases: TGTGCCAGCAGTGAGACTCGGGGTGCTGGAAACACCATATATTTT. It yields the protein CASSETRGAGNTIYF. This chain connects TRBV2 to TRBJ1-3; D is undetermined. V was pared by 3 bases and J by 2 bases, with 11 bases between. The V gene's germline CDR1 is SNHLY and CDR2 FYNNEI. This CDR3 region has 15 residues.

J is TRBJ2-7 and V is TRBV3-1 (or the pseudogene TRBV3-2); no definite D call. This CDR3 is 12 amino acids long. Deletions cut 4 bases from V and 1 base from J, with 5 bases between. The germline V gene has CDR1 LGHDT and CDR2 YNNKEL (reference sequence). Written as DNA, the CDR3 is TGTGCCAGCAGCCTTTCTTCCTACGAGCAGTACTTC. Translating it yields CASSLSSYEQYF.

The chain has TRBV12-3 or TRBV12-4 and TRBJ1-1; D is undetermined. Trimming took 2 bases from V and 6 from J, leaving 7 bases between them. This CDR3 has 12 residues. In DNA, the CDR3 is TGTGCCAGCAGTTTACGTCCCGCTGAAGCTTTCTTT. Amino acid sequence: CASSLRPAEAFF.

V gene TRBV30 combines with J gene TRBJ2-7, with 12 bases matching TRBD2. The CDR3 has 14 residues. J lost 2 bases, V lost 6 bases, and 5 bases had no gene match. CDR1 and CDR2 (germline): GTSNPN, SVGIG (reference sequence). DNA of the CDR3: TGTGCCTGCGCGACTAGCGGGGGAACCTACGAGCAGTACTTC. This gives the protein CACATSGGTYEQYF.

This sequence joins TRBV6-6 and TRBJ2-7; 7 positions agree with TRBD1. The V gene end was trimmed by 7 bases and the J gene end by 4 bases; junction bases not matched to a gene: 7. Germline V gene lookup returns CDR1 MNHNY and CDR2 SVGAGI (reference sequence). This CDR3 spans 13 amino acids. CDR3 sequence reads: CASTPTGQYEQYF. CDR3 bases: TGTGCCAGCACCCCGACAGGGCAGTACGAGCAGTACTTC.

The rearrangement uses TRBV11-3 and TRBJ2-1; D may be TRBD2 (7 bases). The CDR3 covers 15 residues. Germline CDR1 SGHNT, CDR2 YENEEA. Deletions cut 5 bases from V and 4 bases from J, with 15 bases between. The CDR3 DNA reads TGTGCCAGCAGCGGGGGGGGCGTGGGATACAATGAGCAGTTCTTC. As protein: CASSGGGVGYNEQFF.

The chain employs TRBV2 and TRBJ2-7; 9 bases fit TRBD1. The CDR3 totals 13 residues. With 7 bases clipped from V and 4 bases from J, the junction kept 5 bases outside the gene matches. Germline V gene sequence: CDR1 SNHLY, CDR2 FYNNEI. CDR3 nucleotides: TGTGCCAGCATAGGACAGGGGTCTTACGAGCAGTACTTC. It encodes CASIGQGSYEQYF.

In this sample, this clone turned up a few times. The chain recombines TRBV2 with TRBJ1-4; 8 bases are a match to TRBD1. Germline CDR1 and CDR2: SNHLY and FYNNEI. Trimming cost V 7 bases and J 6 bases; bases outside gene matches: 10. This CDR3 has 15 residues. Here the CDR3 reads CASKPWTGHYEKLFF. CDR3 DNA sequence: TGTGCCAGCAAGCCTTGGACAGGGCATTATGAAAAACTGTTTTTT.

J is TRBJ1-5 and V is TRBV3-1 (or the pseudogene TRBV3-2); possibly TRBD1 for D (5 bases). There are 15 residues in the CDR3. V was clipped by 0 bases and J by 8 bases, with 14 bases between them. From germline, CDR1 is LGHDT and CDR2 YNNKEL (reference sequence). The CDR3 DNA sequence: TGTGCCAGCAGCCAAGATCTCGGAGGGGTTAAGCCCCAGCATTTT. Translating gives CASSQDLGGVKPQHF.

The J gene is TRBJ1-3, the V gene TRBV30; D perhaps matches TRBD1 (6 bases). The germline V and J ends were trimmed by 0 bases and 1 base, with 13 bases remaining between them. This CDR3 is 16 amino acids long. The V gene's germline CDR1 is GTSNPN and CDR2 SVGIG (reference sequence). CDR3 loop: CAWSVLGGASGNTIYF. As DNA, the CDR3 is TGTGCCTGGAGTGTATTAGGGGGGGCTTCTGGAAACACCATATATTTT.

V and J are TRBV7-9 and TRBJ2-3, with D maybe TRBD2 (5 bases). The CDR3 runs 14 residues. Germline V gives CDR1 SEHNR, CDR2 FQNEAQ (reference sequence). Trimming took 3 bases from V and 6 from J, leaving 13 bases between them. The CDR3 reads CASSFMEVPDTQYF. Written as DNA, the CDR3 is TGTGCCAGCAGCTTTATGGAGGTTCCGGATACGCAGTATTTT.

V is TRBV7-8 and J is TRBJ2-7; 7 bases agree with TRBD2. V lost 1 base, J lost 6 bases, and 12 bases stayed unmatched. The CDR3 runs 16 residues. Germline assignment: CDR1 SGHVS and CDR2 FQNEAQ. CDR3 coding DNA: TGTGCCAGCAGCTTAGGTGTGCCGCGGGGAGGGAGCGAGCAGTACTTC. Translation: CASSLGVPRGGSEQYF.

This chain connects TRBV24-1 to TRBJ2-7; the D gene is possibly TRBD1 (6 bases). There are 13 residues in the CDR3. The V gene lost 7 bases and the J gene lost 3 bases, with 12 bases spanning the gap. Germline V gene lookup returns CDR1 KGHDR and CDR2 SFDVKD. This chain's CDR3 is CATSKQGFYEQYF. For the CDR3, the DNA is TGTGCCACCAGCAAACAGGGATTCTACGAGCAGTACTTC.

This clone was found a few times. This chain connects TRBV6-4 to TRBJ1-6, with a weak D call TRBD1 (5 bases). V gave up 6 bases and J gave up 7 bases, with 16 bases separating them. Germline CDR1 is MRHNA and CDR2 is SNTAGT. This CDR3 comprises 15 residues. CDR3 bases: TGTGCCAGCAGGAATACTGACAGAGGAAATTCACCCCTCCACTTT. Translating gives CASRNTDRGNSPLHF.

V is TRBV27 and J is TRBJ1-6, with unresolved D. Germline CDR1 reads MNHEY; CDR2 reads SMNVEV (reference sequence). This CDR3 has 15 residues. Trimming stripped 3 bases from V and 3 bases from J, with 9 bases between. CDR3 protein: CASSFQTGYNSPLHF. The DNA of the CDR3 is TGTGCCAGCAGTTTTCAAACCGGCTATAATTCACCCCTCCACTTT.

This clone showed up just once. The chain combines TRBV5-4 with TRBJ1-5; D is unclear. Trimming took off 2 bases at V and 6 bases at J, with 6 bases between the two ends. This CDR3 region has 12 residues. Germline-derived CDR1 and CDR2 are SGHNT and YYREEE (reference sequence). Here the CDR3 DNA reads TGTGCCAGCAGCTTCGCCGGTCAGCCCCAGCATTTT. This gives the protein CASSFAGQPQHF.